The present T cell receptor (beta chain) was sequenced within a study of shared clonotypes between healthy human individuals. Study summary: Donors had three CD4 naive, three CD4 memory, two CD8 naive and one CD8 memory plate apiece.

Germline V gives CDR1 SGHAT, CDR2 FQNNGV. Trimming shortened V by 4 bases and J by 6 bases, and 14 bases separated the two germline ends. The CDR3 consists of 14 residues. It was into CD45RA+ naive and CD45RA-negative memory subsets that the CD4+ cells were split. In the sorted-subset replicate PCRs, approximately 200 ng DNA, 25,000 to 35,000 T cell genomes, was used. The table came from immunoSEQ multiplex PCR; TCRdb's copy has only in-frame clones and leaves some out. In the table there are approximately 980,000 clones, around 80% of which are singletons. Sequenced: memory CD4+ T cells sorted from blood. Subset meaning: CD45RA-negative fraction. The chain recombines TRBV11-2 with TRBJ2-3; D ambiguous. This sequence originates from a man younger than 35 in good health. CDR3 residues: CASSSNLRLDTQYF. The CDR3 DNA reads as TGTGCCAGCAGCTCAAATCTACGATTGGATACGCAGTATTTT.